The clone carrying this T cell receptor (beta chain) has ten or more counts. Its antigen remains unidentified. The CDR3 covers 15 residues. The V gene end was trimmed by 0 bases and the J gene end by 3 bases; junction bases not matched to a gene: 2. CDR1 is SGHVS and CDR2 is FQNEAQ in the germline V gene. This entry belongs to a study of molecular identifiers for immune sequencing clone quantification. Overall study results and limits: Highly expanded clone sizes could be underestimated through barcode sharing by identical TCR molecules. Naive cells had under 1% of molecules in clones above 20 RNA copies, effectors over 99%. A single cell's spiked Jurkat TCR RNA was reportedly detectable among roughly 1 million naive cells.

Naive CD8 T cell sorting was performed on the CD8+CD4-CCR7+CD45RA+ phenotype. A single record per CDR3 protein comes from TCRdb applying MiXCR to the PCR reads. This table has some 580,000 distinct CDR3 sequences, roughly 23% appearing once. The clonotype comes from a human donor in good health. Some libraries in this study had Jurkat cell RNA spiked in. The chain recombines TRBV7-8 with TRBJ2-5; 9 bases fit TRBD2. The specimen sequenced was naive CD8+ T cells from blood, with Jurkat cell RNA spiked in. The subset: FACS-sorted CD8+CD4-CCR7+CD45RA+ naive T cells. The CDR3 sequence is CASSLARGGEETQYF. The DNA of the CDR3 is TGTGCCAGCAGCTTAGCCCGCGGGGGGGAAGAGACCCAGTACTTC.